These 21 T cell receptor beta chains were all obtained from the same sample, sequenced in a study of fetal regulatory T cell absence and autoimmunity. Sequencing used immunoSEQ multiplex PCR; TCRdb keeps in-frame clones, though not all of them. The table has about 95,000 clones, about 78% seen once. Sequencing was performed on pancreas tissue. These receptors were collected from a male donor with IPEX syndrome.

The chain uses TRBV27 and TRBJ2-1; tentatively, D is TRBD2 (5 bases). Germline V CDR1 and CDR2: MNHEY, SMNVEV (reference sequence). The CDR3 sequence is 12 residues long. Trimming left V 3 bases short and J 6 bases short, with 6 bases between. This CDR3 is CASSFGSNEQFF. CDR3 nucleotide sequence: TGTGCCAGCAGTTTTGGGAGCAATGAGCAGTTCTTC.

The chain carries TRBV6-7 and TRBJ1-2; no reliable D call. TRBV6-7 is designated an ORF whose function remains uncertain. V lost 0 bases, J lost 5 bases, and 10 bases lay in between. The CDR3 sequence is 14 residues long. In nucleotides, the CDR3 is TGTGCCAGCAGTTACTCGCCTAGGTTTTATGGCTACACCTTC. It specifies CASSYSPRFYGYTF.

V is TRBV4-3 and J is TRBJ2-7; 8 positions agree with TRBD2. V lost 0 bases and J lost 5; bases outside the gene matches: 12. The CDR3 contains 17 residues. CDR1 is LGHNA, CDR2 YSLEER, per germline. Here the CDR3 reads CASSQEGAGGPRNEQYF. CDR3 sequence (DNA): TGCGCCAGCAGCCAAGAAGGCGCGGGGGGCCCCCGGAACGAGCAGTACTTC.

The DNA of the CDR3 is TGTGCCAGCAGCTCTTTACAGCTTGAAGCTTTCTTT. It specifies CASSSLQLEAFF. The gene calls are TRBV11-2 and TRBJ1-1, with unresolved D. V was clipped by 4 bases and J by 7 bases, with 10 bases between them. The CDR3 consists of 12 residues. Per the germline V gene, CDR1 is SGHAT and CDR2 is FQNNGV.

The chain employs TRBV4-1 and TRBJ2-7; TRBD2 agrees at 7 bases. This CDR3 comprises 15 residues. With V trimmed by 0 bases and J by 3 bases, 5 bases remained unmatched. Germline assignment: CDR1 MGHRA and CDR2 YSYEKL. CDR3 DNA sequence: TGCGCCAGCAGCCAAGAACCCACTAGCGTCTACGAGCAGTACTTC. Its translation is CASSQEPTSVYEQYF.

The chain recombines TRBV6-8 with TRBJ1-2, with 8 bases identical to TRBD1. Trimming removed 4 bases from V and 2 bases from J; junction bases left unmatched: 6. This CDR3 comprises 15 residues. CDR1 is MNHGY, CDR2 SAAAGT, per germline. This CDR3 is CASSCTYRGNYGYTF. In DNA, the CDR3 is TGTGCCAGCAGTTGCACGTACAGGGGGAACTATGGCTACACCTTC.

The CDR3 DNA reads as TGCAGCGTTGAAGATCTAGGTGAGGGTACAGATACGCAGTATTTT. Its protein product is CSVEDLGEGTDTQYF. The genes are TRBV29-1 and TRBJ2-3; the D gene is possibly TRBD2 (5 bases). V was trimmed by 0 bases and J by 3 bases, leaving 13 bases between them. The CDR3 is 15 amino acids. Germline CDR1 is SQVTM and CDR2 is ANQGSEA.

CDR3 residues: CASRIFTGAQETQYF. In DNA form, the CDR3 reads TGTGCCAGCAGGATATTTACAGGGGCCCAAGAGACCCAGTACTTC. V and J are TRBV5-4 and TRBJ2-5; TRBD1 matches at 7 bases. V was pared by 5 bases and J by 1 base, with 8 bases of the junction left unmatched. Germline CDR1 reads SGHNT; CDR2 reads YYREEE (reference sequence). This CDR3 comprises 15 residues.

V and J are TRBV29-1 and TRBJ1-1; D is possibly TRBD1 (5 bases). The germline CDR1 and CDR2 sequences are SQVTM and ANQGSEA. The CDR3 has 10 residues. V lost 7 bases and J 7 bases, leaving 10 bases between the germline ends. CDR3 sequence reads: CSAGTNEAFF. The CDR3 region has the DNA TGCAGCGCCGGGACGAATGAAGCTTTCTTT.

This clone has only one observation. J is TRBJ1-6 and V is TRBV15; no clear D gene. V lost 1 base and J 3 bases, leaving 10 bases between the germline ends. Germline V gives CDR1 LNHNV, CDR2 YYDKDF (reference sequence). The CDR3 runs to 16 residues. The CDR3 here is CATSRAWRVYNSPLHF. The DNA of the CDR3 is TGTGCCACCAGCAGAGCGTGGAGGGTCTATAATTCACCCCTCCACTTT.

This clone occurred once. The chain recombines TRBV7-9 with TRBJ2-3; D may be TRBD1 (7 bases). Germline values: CDR1 SEHNR, CDR2 FQNEAQ (reference sequence). The CDR3 totals 14 residues. Trimming pared 5 bases from V and 8 bases from J, leaving 17 bases between. In nucleotides, the CDR3 is TGTGCCAGCAGCAAAGGGCGGGACAGAGGTACGCAGTATTTT. Its translation is CASSKGRDRGTQYF. Combining the CDR3 with reference TRBV7-9 and TRBJ2-3 gives the whole variable domain DTGVSQNPRHKITKRGQNVTFRCDPISEHNRLYWYRQTLGQGPEFLTYFQNEAQLEKSRLLSDRFSAERPKGSFSTLEIQRTEQGDSAMYLCASSKGRDRGTQYFGPGTRLTVL.

The V gene is TRBV11-2, the J gene TRBJ2-1; D not resolved. V lost 2 bases and J 1 base, leaving 9 bases between the germline ends. CDR1 and CDR2 from the germline V gene are SGHAT and FQNNGV. This CDR3 has 15 amino acids. The CDR3 is CASSLLLGSYNEQFF. For the CDR3, the DNA is TGTGCCAGCAGCTTACTTCTAGGTTCCTACAATGAGCAGTTCTTC.

The chain combines TRBV13 with TRBJ2-5; a weak D match, TRBD2 (6 bases). V was trimmed by 5 bases and J by 4 bases, leaving 11 bases between them. This CDR3 has 13 residues. Germline V gene sequence: CDR1 PRHDT, CDR2 FYEKMQ (reference sequence). The DNA of the CDR3 is TGTGCCAGCAGCCCGGGACTCGGAGAGACCCAGTACTTC. It codes for CASSPGLGETQYF.

This clone occurred a few times. Germline and junction disagree at one end, which may indicate a read error. The CDR3 DNA sequence: TGTGCCAGCAGCTTAACCGGGACATGGATCTCCCACGAGCAGTACTTC. This encodes CASSLTGTWISHEQYF. The chain joins TRBV7-2 to TRBJ2-7, with D perhaps TRBD1 (6 bases). This CDR3 is 16 amino acids long. Germline CDR1 reads SGHTA; CDR2 reads FQGNSA.

The chain carries TRBV5-6 and TRBJ1-5; D may be TRBD1 (5 bases). Germline V lookup: CDR1 SGHDT, CDR2 YYEEEE. CDR3 length: 14 amino acids. V lost 0 bases, J lost 7 bases, and 11 bases lay in between. CDR3 in amino acids: CASSLGGGGQPQHF. DNA of the CDR3: TGTGCCAGCAGCTTGGGCGGGGGAGGCCAGCCCCAGCATTTT.

This chain connects TRBV19 to TRBJ1-2, with 8 nucleotides matching TRBD1. Germline CDR1 is LNHDA and CDR2 is SQIVND (reference sequence). With 4 bases clipped from V and 2 bases from J, the junction kept 6 bases outside the gene matches. This CDR3 region has 15 residues. CDR3 residues: CASSTQGARNYGYTF. The CDR3 DNA reads as TGTGCCAGTAGTACCCAGGGGGCCAGGAACTATGGCTACACCTTC.

The chain combines TRBV2 with TRBJ2-3, with 8 bases lining up with TRBD1. Germline CDR1 and CDR2: SNHLY and FYNNEI. The length of the CDR3 is 14 residues. The trim removed 8 bases at V and 3 bases at J, leaving 7 bases unmatched. CDR3 sequence (DNA): TGTGCCAGCCTCAGGGGGCGAAATACAGATACGCAGTATTTT. It translates to CASLRGRNTDTQYF.

The J gene is TRBJ2-7, the V gene TRBV5-6; 7 bases map to TRBD2. The V and J ends lost 3 bases and 4 bases, in that order; junction bases with no gene match: 13. CDR3 length: 16 residues. The germline V gene encodes CDR1 SGHDT and CDR2 YYEEEE. CDR3 DNA sequence: TGTGCCAGCAGCTCTGATCGCCTTCTAGCGGAATACGAGCAGTACTTC. As protein: CASSSDRLLAEYEQYF.

This chain uses TRBV11-2 with TRBJ2-4; either TRBD1 or TRBD2 may supply D (5 bases each). Trimming cost V 5 bases and J 3 bases, with 14 bases left between them. The CDR3 extends over 15 amino acids. Germline V gives CDR1 SGHAT, CDR2 FQNNGV. CDR3 in DNA: TGTGCCAGCAGCAAGTCCGTTGGGGGCAAAAACATTCAGTACTTC. Protein product: CASSKSVGGKNIQYF.

This clone came up once. The chain combines TRBV13 with TRBJ1-5, with D maybe TRBD1 (6 bases). The germline V and J ends were trimmed by 4 bases and 2 bases, with 9 bases remaining between them. This CDR3 is 14 amino acids long. CDR1 PRHDT and CDR2 FYEKMQ come from the germline V gene (reference sequence). CDR3 in DNA: TGTGCCAGCAGCTCCCGACAGGGCAATCAGCCCCAGCATTTT. Translating it yields CASSSRQGNQPQHF.

The chain has TRBV2 and TRBJ2-5; TRBD1 might be the D (5 bases). Germline V lookup: CDR1 SNHLY, CDR2 FYNNEI. The CDR3 contains 16 residues. V gave up 2 bases and J gave up 6 bases, with 19 bases separating them. The CDR3 loop reads CASSERQGPPKKTQYF. The DNA of the CDR3 is TGTGCCAGCAGTGAAAGGCAGGGTCCTCCCAAGAAGACCCAGTACTTC.